This T cell receptor (beta chain) was captured by sequencing in a study of cytomegalovirus exposure and HLA in healthy donors. On the study more broadly: The early release's HLA-typed donors yielded some 85 million unique TCRs.

It was with 60 Vbeta and 13 Jbeta primers that the PCR ran. Libraries were prepared by immunoSEQ multiplex PCR; TCRdb keeps only in-frame clonotypes and omits some of them. This sample has around 90,000 clones; about two thirds occur once, and the top ten carry about 2.3%. Study-level findings and limits: Prior analysis indicated that the majority of TCR beta V segments exhibited productivity approximately 90% or approximately 30% of the time.

V shed 5 bases and J 5 bases; nucleotides not matched to a gene: 4. CDR3 length equals 14 residues. The germline gives CDR1 SEHNR, CDR2 FQNEAQ (reference sequence). This clone was detected only once. No antigen is known for it. The clonotype originates from a human donor in good health. The chain is built from TRBV7-9 and TRBJ1-1; TRBD1 aligns across 11 bases. Sequencing used PBMCs. The CDR3 reads CASSPWDRGTEAFF. CDR3 sequence (DNA): TGTGCCAGCAGCCCCTGGGACAGGGGGACTGAAGCTTTCTTT.